This is a list of T cell receptor beta chains from one sample in a study of shared clonotypes between healthy human individuals. Sequencing was performed with immunoSEQ multiplex PCR; in TCRdb, only in-frame clones are kept and a portion is missing. The sample contains millions of clones, about 94% of which appear only once. Specimen: naive CD8+ T cells sorted from blood. The source is a young man in good health. Each CDR3 is given with its conserved first and last residue. A D gene is named only where the DNA matches it firmly. Not all rows give a size; the values are once, few, many and, for expanded clones, a class.

clone size | D gene | J gene | V gene | CDR3 length | CDR3 protein | CDR3 DNA
- | - | TRBJ1-5 | TRBV9 | 15 | CASSGSQGMNQPQHF | TGTGCCAGCAGTGGATCACAGGGAATGAATCAGCCCCAGCATTTT
- | - | TRBJ2-7 | TRBV2 | 13 | CASSDHRYYEQYF | TGTGCCAGCAGTGATCACAGATACTACGAGCAGTACTTC
- | - | TRBJ2-1 | TRBV2 | 12 | CASSEEYNEQFF | TGTGCCAGCAGTGAAGAGTACAATGAGCAGTTCTTC
- | TRBD1 | TRBJ1-2 | TRBV7-9 | 14 | CASSPGQGAWGYTF | TGTGCCAGCAGCCCCGGACAGGGGGCGTGGGGCTACACCTTC
- | TRBD2 | TRBJ2-2 | TRBV28 | 13 | CAGKAGVGGELFF | TGTGCCGGAAAAGCGGGAGTCGGCGGGGAGCTGTTTTTT
- | TRBD1 | TRBJ1-6 | TRBV11-1 | 14 | CASSSGQGLAPLHF | TGTGCCAGCAGCTCCGGACAGGGGTTAGCACCCCTCCACTTT
- | - | TRBJ1-2 | TRBV6-6 | 15 | CASSYGEGVHYGYTF | TGTGCCAGCAGTTACGGGGAGGGGGTTCATTATGGCTACACCTTC
- | - | TRBJ1-2 | TRBV10-3 | 14 | CAISESKGGGGYTF | TGTGCCATCAGTGAGTCGAAAGGAGGCGGCGGCTACACCTTC
- | - | TRBJ1-5 | TRBV18 | 14 | CASSPSLGDQPQHF | TGTGCCAGCTCACCATCACTCGGCGATCAGCCCCAGCATTTT
- | TRBD1 | TRBJ2-5 | TRBV2 | 17 | CASSERGTGLLEETQYF | TGTGCCAGCAGTGAGCGAGGGACAGGGTTATTAGAAGAGACCCAGTACTTC
once | TRBD2 | TRBJ2-5 | TRBV28 | 17 | CASSLLAGGLMSETQYF | TGTGCCAGCAGTTTATTAGCGGGCGGGTTAATGTCGGAGACCCAGTACTTC
once | - | TRBJ2-7 | TRBV21-1 | 17 | CASSKLPLAGEVGEQYF | TGTGCCAGCAGCAAGTTACCACTAGCGGGAGAGGTTGGCGAGCAGTACTTC
- | TRBD1 | TRBJ1-3 | TRBV27 | 17 | CASSLSTGGLSGNTIYF | TGTGCCAGCAGCTTATCTACAGGGGGCCTCTCTGGAAACACCATATATTTT
- | - | TRBJ2-7 | TRBV5-8 | 11 | CASSLVGAQYF | TGTGCCAGCAGCTTAGTCGGGGCTCAGTACTTC
- | - | TRBJ2-5 | TRBV7-9 | 16 | CASSLSLLQGQETQYF | TGTGCCAGCAGCTTATCTCTCCTTCAGGGTCAAGAGACCCAGTACTTC
- | TRBD1 | TRBJ1-6 | TRBV28 | 13 | CASSGQGYSPLHF | TGTGCCAGCAGTGGACAGGGGTATTCACCCCTCCACTTT
- | - | TRBJ1-1 | TRBV4-1 | 16 | CASSQEYSTENTEAFF | TGCGCCAGCAGCCAAGAATACTCGACGGAGAACACTGAAGCTTTCTTT
- | TRBD1 | TRBJ1-3 | TRBV7-9 | 16 | CASSPTEGDSWDTIYF | TGTGCCAGCAGCCCAACTGAAGGGGACAGTTGGGACACCATATATTTT
- | - | TRBJ1-2 | TRBV5-1 | 15 | CASSLVSASDYGYTF | TGCGCCAGCAGCTTGGTGTCAGCTTCTGACTATGGCTACACCTTC
once | - | TRBJ2-2 | TRBV9 | 15 | CASSVAGRATGELFF | TGTGCCAGCAGCGTAGCTGGCAGGGCCACCGGGGAGCTGTTTTTT
- | TRBD1 | TRBJ2-2 | TRBV9 | 16 | CASSVVKGANTGELFF | TGTGCCAGCAGCGTAGTGAAGGGGGCAAACACCGGGGAGCTGTTTTTT